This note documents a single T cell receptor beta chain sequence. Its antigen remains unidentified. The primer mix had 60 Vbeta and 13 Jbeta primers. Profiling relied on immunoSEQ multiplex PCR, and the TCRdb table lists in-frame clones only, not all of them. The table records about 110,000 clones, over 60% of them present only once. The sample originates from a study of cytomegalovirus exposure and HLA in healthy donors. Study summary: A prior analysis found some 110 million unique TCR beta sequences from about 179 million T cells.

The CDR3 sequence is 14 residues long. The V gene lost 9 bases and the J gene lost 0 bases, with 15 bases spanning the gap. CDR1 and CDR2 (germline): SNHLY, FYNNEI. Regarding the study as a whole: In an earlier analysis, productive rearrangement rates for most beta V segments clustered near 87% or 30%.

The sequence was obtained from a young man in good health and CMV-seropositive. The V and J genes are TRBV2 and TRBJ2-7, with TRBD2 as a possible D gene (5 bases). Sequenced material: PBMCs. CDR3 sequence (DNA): TGTGCCAGTAGAACCGGGATAAACTCCTACGAGCAGTACTTC. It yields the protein CASRTGINSYEQYF. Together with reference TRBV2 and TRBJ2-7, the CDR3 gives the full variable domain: EPEVTQTPSHQVTQMGQEVILRCVPISNHLYFYWYRQILGQKVEFLVSFYNNEISEKSEIFDDQFSVERPDGSNFTLKIRSTKLEDSAMYFCASRTGINSYEQYFGPGTRLTVT.